This T cell receptor beta chain was sequenced during a study of cytomegalovirus exposure and HLA in healthy donors. V was trimmed by 10 bases and J by 1 base, leaving 17 bases between them. This CDR3 has 16 residues. Per germline, CDR1 LNHDA and CDR2 SQIVND (reference sequence). PCR was performed using 60 Vbeta and 13 Jbeta primers. Here immunoSEQ multiplex PCR was the method, and the copy in TCRdb shows in-frame clones only, minus some. In the table there are 90,000 to 150,000 clones, roughly 65% of which are singletons. The V and J genes are TRBV19 and TRBJ1-6; D is undetermined. This sequence originates from a man aged 35 to 55 in good health and CMV-seropositive. Sequenced input: PBMCs. The CDR3 here is CATRWAWSSYNSPLHF. Written as DNA, the CDR3 is TGTGCCACCCGATGGGCCTGGTCGTCCTATAATTCACCCCTCCACTTT.